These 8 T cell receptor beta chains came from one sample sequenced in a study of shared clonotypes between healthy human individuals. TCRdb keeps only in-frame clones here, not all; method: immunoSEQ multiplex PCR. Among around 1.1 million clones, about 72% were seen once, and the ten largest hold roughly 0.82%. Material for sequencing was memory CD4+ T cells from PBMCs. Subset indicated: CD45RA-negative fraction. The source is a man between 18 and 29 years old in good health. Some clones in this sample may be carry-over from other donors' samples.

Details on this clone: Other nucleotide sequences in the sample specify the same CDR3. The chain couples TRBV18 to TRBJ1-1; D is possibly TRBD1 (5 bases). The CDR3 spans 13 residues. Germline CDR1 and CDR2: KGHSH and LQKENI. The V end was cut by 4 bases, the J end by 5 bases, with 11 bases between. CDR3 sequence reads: CASSQGRETEAFF. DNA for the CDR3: TGTGCCAGCTCACAGGGCAGGGAGACTGAAGCTTTCTTT.

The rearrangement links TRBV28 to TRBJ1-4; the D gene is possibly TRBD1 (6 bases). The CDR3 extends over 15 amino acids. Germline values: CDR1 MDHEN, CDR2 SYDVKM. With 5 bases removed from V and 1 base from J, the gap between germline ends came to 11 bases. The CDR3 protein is CASSLRGGTNEKLFF. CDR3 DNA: TGTGCCAGCAGTCTAAGGGGGGGAACTAATGAAAAACTGTTTTTT.

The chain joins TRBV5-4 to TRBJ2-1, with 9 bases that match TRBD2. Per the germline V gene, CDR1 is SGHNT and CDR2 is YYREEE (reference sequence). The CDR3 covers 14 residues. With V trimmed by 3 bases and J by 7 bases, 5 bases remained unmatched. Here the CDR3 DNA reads TGTGCCAGCAGCTACATAGCGGGAGTAAATGAGCAGTTCTTC. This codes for CASSYIAGVNEQFF.

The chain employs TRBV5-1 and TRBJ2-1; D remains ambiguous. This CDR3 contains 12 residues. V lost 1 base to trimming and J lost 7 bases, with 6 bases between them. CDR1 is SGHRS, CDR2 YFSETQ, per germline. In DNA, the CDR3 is TGCGCCAGCAGCTTGTACCTGAATGAGCAGTTCTTC. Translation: CASSLYLNEQFF. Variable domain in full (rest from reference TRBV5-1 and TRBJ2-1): KAGVTQTPRYLIKTRGQQVTLSCSPISGHRSVSWYQQTPGQGLQFLFEYFSETQRNKGNFPGRFSGRQFSNSRSEMNVSTLELGDSALYLCASSLYLNEQFFGPGTRLTVL.

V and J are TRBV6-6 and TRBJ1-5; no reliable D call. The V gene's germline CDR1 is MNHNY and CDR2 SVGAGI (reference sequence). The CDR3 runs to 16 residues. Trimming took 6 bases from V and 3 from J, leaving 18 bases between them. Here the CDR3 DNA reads TGTGCCAGCAGGTTAGCACTTCCGGGGTACAATCAGCCCCAGCATTTT. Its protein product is CASRLALPGYNQPQHF.

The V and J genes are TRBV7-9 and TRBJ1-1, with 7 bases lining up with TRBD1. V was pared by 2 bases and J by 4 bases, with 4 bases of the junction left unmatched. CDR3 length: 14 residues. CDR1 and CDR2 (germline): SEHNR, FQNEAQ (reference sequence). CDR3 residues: CASSLLQGSTEAFF. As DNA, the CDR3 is TGTGCCAGCAGCTTATTACAGGGGTCCACTGAAGCTTTCTTT.

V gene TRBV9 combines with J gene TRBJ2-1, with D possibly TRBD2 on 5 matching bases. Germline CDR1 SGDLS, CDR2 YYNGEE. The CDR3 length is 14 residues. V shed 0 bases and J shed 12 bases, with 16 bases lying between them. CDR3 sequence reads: CASSVGTGVVWQFF. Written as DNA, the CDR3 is TGTGCCAGCAGCGTAGGGACCGGGGTGGTTTGGCAGTTCTTC. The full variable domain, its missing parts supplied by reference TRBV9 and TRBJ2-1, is DSGVTQTPKHLITATGQRVTLRCSPRSGDLSVYWYQQSLDQGLQFLIQYYNGEERAKGNILERFSAQQFPDLHSELNLSSLELGDSALYFCASSVGTGVVWQFFGPGTRLTVL.

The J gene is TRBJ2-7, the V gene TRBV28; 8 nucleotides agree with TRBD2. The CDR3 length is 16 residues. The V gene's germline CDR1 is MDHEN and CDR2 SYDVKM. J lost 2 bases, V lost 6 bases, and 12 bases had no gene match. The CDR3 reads CASSTPGTRLTYEQYF. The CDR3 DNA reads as TGTGCCAGCAGCACCCCTGGGACTAGACTCACCTACGAGCAGTACTTC. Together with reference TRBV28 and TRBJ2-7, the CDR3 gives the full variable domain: DVKVTQSSRYLVKRTGEKVFLECVQDMDHENMFWYRQDPGLGLRLIYFSYDVKMKEKGDIPEGYSVSREKKERFSLILESASTNQTSMYLCASSTPGTRLTYEQYFGPGTRLTVT.